This TCR beta chain was captured by sequencing in a study of regulatory T cells in long-lasting Graves disease. Study context: Graves' patients with a new diagnosis had received antithyroid drugs under 3 months.

V lost 1 base and J lost 8, with 6 bases in between. CDR3 length: 12 amino acids. Germline-derived CDR1 and CDR2 are SGHNT and YENEEA. This clonotype was counted many times. Its target is unknown. The time point denotes: newly diagnosed GD, antithyroid drugs for less than 3 months. PBMC-derived RNA was used for the TCR library. Building of the TCR beta libraries involved iRepertoire HTBI primers and Arm-PCR of CDR3 regions. MiXCR, run by TCRdb on the multiplex PCR reads, gives a single entry per CDR3 protein. This repertoire shows approximately 210,000 distinct CDR3 sequences, 15% to 20% found once; its top ten account for about 20%. Whole-study results and caveats: TCR diversity was lower in persistent than newly diagnosed Graves' disease. The number of shared public clonotypes was higher in persistent patients (about 3,000) than new patients (966).

Sequencing was performed on peripheral blood mononuclear cells (PBMCs), taken at new diagnosis, from a patient treated with antithyroid drugs. The genes are TRBV11-3 and TRBJ2-1; D not resolved. The TCR originated in a female donor with Graves disease. The CDR3 nucleotides read TGTGCCAGCAGCTTAGGAGACGATGAGCAGTTCTTC. This codes for CASSLGDDEQFF.